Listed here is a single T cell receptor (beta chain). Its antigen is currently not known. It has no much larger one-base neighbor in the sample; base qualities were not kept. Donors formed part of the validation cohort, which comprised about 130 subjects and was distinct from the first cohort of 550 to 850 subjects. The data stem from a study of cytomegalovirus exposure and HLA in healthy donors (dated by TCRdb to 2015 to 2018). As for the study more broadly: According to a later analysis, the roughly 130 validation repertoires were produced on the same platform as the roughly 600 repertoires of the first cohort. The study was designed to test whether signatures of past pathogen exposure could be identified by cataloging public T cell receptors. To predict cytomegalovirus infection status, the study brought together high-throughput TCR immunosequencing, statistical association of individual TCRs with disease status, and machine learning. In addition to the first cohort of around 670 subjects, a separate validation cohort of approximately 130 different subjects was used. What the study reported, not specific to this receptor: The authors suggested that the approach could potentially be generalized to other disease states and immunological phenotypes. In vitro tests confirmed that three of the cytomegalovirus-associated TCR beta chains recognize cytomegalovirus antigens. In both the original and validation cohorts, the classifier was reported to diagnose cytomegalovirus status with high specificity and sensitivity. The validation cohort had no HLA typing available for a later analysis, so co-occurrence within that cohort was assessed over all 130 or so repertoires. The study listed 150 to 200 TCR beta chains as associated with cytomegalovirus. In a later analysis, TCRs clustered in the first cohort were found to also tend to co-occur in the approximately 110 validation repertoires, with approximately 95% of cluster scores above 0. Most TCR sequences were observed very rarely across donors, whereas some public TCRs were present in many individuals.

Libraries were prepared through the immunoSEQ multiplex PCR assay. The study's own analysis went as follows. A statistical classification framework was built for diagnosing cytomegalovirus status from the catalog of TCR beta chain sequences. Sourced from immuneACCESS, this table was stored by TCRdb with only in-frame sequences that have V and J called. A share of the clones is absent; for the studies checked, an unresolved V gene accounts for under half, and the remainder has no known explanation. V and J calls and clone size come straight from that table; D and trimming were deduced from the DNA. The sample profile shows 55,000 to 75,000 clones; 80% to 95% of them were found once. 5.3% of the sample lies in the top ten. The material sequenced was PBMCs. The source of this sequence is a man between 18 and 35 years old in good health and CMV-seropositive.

The CDR3 here reads CAGGGGPPKNIQYF. The sequence in DNA is TGTGCCGGGGGGGGCGGACCTCCCAAAAACATTCAGTACTTC. Recombination linked TRBV2 to TRBJ2-4; TRBD2 might be the D gene, on 7 matching bases. Sequences SNHLY (CDR1) and FYNNEI (CDR2) are obtained from the germline V gene. Cut back by 11 bases and 2 bases, the V and J ends lie 16 bases apart. From the cysteine through the phenylalanine, the CDR3 covers 14 amino acids. Just CDR3 DNA is preserved here, 42 bases in frame from base 1.